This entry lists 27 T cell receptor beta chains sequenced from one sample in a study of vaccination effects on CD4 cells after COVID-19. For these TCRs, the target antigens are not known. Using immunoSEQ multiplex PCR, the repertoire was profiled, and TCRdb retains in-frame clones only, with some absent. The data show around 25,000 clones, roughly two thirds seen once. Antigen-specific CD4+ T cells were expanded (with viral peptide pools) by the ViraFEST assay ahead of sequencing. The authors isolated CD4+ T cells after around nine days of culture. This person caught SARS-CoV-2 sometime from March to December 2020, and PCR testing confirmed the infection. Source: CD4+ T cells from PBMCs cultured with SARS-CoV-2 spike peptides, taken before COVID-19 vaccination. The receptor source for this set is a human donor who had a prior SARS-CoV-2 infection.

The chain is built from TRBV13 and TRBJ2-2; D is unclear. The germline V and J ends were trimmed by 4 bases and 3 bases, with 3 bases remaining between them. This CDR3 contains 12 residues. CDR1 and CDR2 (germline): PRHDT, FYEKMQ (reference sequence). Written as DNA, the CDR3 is TGTGCCAGCAGCTCCGACACCGGGGAGCTGTTTTTT. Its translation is CASSSDTGELFF.

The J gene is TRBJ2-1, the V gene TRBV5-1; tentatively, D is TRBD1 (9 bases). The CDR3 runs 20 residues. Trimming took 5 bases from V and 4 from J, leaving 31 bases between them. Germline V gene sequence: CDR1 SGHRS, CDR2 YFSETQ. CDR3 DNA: TGCGCCAGCAGACCCGGGACAGGGATAGCTAGCAGCGGGAGTTACAATGAGCAGTTCTTC. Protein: CASRPGTGIASSGSYNEQFF.

The CDR3 DNA sequence: TGCAGTGCCCTCTATGGAGGGGGCTACACCTTC. This gives the protein CSALYGGGYTF. The V and J genes are TRBV20-1 and TRBJ1-2; D gene uncertain. The CDR3 length is 11 residues. V was pared by 6 bases and J by 8 bases, with 13 bases between. Germline V CDR1 and CDR2: DFQATT, SNEGSKA (reference sequence).

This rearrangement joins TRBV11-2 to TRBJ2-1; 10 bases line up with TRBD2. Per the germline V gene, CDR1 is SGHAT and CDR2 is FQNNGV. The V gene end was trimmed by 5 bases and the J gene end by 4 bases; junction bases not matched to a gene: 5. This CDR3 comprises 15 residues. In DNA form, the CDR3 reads TGTGCCAGCAGCGGACTAGCGGCCGATTACAATGAGCAGTTCTTC. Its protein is CASSGLAADYNEQFF.

CDR3 nucleotide sequence: TGTGCCAGCAGCCGCGGGGATCAGGGGGCGGGTGGCTACACCTTC. It is translated as CASSRGDQGAGGYTF. This chain joins TRBV7-2 and TRBJ1-2; 8 bases are a match to TRBD1. The germline V gene has CDR1 SGHTA and CDR2 FQGNSA. With V trimmed by 5 bases and J by 7 bases, 12 bases remained unmatched. The CDR3 runs to 15 residues.

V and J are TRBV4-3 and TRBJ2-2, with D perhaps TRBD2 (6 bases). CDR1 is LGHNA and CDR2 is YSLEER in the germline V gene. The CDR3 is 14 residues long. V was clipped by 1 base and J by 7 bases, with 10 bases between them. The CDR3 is CASSQVLGGGELFF. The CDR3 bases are TGCGCCAGCAGCCAAGTTCTCGGGGGCGGGGAGCTGTTTTTT.

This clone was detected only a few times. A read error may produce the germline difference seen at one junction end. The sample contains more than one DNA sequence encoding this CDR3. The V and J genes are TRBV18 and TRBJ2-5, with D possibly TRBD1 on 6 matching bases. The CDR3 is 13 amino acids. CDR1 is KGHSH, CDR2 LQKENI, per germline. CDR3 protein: CASSPQGRETQYF. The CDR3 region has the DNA TGTGCCAGCTCCCCACAGGGACGGGAGACCCAGTACTTC.

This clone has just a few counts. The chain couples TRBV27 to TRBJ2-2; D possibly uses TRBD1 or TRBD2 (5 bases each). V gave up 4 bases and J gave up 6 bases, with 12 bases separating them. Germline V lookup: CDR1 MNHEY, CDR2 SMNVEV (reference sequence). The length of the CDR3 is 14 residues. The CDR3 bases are TGTGCCAGCAGTTCAGGGACCGGCGCCGGGGAGCTGTTTTTT. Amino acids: CASSSGTGAGELFF.

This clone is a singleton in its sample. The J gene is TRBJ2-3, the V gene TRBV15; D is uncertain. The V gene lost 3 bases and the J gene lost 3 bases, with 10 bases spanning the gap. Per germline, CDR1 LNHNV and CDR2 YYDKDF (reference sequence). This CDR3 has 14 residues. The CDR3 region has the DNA TGTGCCACCAGCAGTCACGGATATACAGATACGCAGTATTTT. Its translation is CATSSHGYTDTQYF.

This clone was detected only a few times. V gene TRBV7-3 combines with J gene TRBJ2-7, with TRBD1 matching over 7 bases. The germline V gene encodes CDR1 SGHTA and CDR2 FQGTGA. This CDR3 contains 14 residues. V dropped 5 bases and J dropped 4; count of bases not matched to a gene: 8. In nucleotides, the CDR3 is TGTGCCAGCAGCCCTGGGGACAGCGATTACGAGCAGTACTTC. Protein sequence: CASSPGDSDYEQYF. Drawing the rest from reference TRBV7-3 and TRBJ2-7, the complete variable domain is GAGVSQTPSNKVTEKGKYVELRCDPISGHTALYWYRQSLGQGPEFLIYFQGTGAADDSGLPNDRFFAVRPEGSVSTLKIQRTERGDSAVYLCASSPGDSDYEQYFGPGTRLTVT.

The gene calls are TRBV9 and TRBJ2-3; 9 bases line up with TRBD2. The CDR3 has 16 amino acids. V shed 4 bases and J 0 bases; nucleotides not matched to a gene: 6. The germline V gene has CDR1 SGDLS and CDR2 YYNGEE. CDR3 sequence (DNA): TGTGCCAGCAGCCCAGGGACTAGCAAAAGCACAGATACGCAGTATTTT. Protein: CASSPGTSKSTDTQYF.

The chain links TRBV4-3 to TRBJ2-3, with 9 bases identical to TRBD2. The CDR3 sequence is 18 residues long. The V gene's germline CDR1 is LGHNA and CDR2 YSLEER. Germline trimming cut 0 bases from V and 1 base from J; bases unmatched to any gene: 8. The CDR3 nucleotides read TGCGCCAGCAGCCAAGATCAGAGCGGCGGGAGGGGCACAGATACGCAGTATTTT. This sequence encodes CASSQDQSGGRGTDTQYF.

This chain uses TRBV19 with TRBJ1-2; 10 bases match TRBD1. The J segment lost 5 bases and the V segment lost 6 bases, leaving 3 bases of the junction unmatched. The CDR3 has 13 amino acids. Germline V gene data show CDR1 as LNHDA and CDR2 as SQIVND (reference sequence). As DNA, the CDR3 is TGTGCCAGTAGACCGGGACAGGGGTATGGCTACACCTTC. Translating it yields CASRPGQGYGYTF.

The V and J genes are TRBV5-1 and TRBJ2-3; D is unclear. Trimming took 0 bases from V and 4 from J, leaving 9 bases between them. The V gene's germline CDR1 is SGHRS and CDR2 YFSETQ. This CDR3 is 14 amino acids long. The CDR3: CASSLGRGADTQYF. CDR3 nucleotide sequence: TGCGCCAGCAGCTTGGGACGCGGAGCAGATACGCAGTATTTT.

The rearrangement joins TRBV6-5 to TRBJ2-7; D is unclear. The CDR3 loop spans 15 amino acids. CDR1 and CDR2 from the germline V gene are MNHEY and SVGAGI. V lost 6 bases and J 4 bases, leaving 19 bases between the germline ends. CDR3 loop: CASSQAGPRLYEQYF. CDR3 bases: TGTGCCAGCAGCCAAGCAGGACCCCGCCTGTACGAGCAGTACTTC.

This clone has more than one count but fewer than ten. Here the CDR3 reads CASSQGQGKSCSNQPQHF. The CDR3 DNA reads as TGCGCCAGCAGTCAGGGACAGGGGAAGTCATGCAGCAATCAGCCCCAGCATTTT. The V and J genes are TRBV23-1 and TRBJ1-5; the match to TRBD1 covers 10 bases. TRBV23-1 is labeled an ORF, and its function is uncertain. This CDR3 is built from 18 residues. J was trimmed by 1 base and V by 3 bases; bases with no gene match: 9.

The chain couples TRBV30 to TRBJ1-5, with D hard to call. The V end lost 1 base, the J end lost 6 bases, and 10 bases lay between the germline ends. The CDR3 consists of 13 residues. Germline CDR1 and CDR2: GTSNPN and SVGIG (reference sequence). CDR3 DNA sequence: TGTGCCTGGAGTGCTACGACGGGTCAGCCCCAGCATTTT. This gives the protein CAWSATTGQPQHF.

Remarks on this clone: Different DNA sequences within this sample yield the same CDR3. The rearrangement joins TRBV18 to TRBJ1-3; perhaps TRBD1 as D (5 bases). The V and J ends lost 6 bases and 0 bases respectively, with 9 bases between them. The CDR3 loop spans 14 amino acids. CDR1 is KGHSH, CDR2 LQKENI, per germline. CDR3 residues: CASSRDHSGNTIYF. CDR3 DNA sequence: TGTGCCAGCTCCCGGGACCACTCTGGAAACACCATATATTTT.

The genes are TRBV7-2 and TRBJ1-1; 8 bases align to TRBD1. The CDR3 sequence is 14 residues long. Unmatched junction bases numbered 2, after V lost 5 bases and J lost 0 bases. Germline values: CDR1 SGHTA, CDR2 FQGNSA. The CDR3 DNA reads TGTGCCAGCAGCGTGGACAGGGTGAACACTGAAGCTTTCTTT. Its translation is CASSVDRVNTEAFF.

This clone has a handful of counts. The CDR3 DNA reads as TGTGCCTGGTCTTTCAACCGGGGTGCTTTCTTT. This codes for CAWSFNRGAFF. The rearrangement joins TRBV30 to TRBJ1-1; D is unclear. The CDR3 has 11 amino acids. The V end lost 5 bases, the J end lost 11 bases, and 15 bases lay between the germline ends. Germline V gene sequence: CDR1 GTSNPN, CDR2 SVGIG (reference sequence).

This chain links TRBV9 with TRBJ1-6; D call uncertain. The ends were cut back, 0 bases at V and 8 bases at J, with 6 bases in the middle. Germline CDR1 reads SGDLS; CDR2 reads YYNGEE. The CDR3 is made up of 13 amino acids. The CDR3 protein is CASSVGMDSPLHF. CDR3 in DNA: TGTGCCAGCAGCGTAGGGATGGATTCACCCCTCCACTTT.

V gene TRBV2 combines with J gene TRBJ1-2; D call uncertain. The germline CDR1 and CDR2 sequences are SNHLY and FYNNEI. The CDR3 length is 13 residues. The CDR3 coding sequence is TGTGCGCAGCGCGGGCACGGAGTGGGTGGCTACACCTTC. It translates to CAQRGHGVGGYTF.

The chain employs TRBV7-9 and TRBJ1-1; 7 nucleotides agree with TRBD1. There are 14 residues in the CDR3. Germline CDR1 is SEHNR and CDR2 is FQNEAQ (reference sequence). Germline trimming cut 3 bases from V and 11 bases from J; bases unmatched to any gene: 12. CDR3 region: CASSFSGGSGRAFF. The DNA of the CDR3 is TGTGCCAGCAGCTTTTCAGGGGGTTCCGGTCGGGCTTTCTTT.

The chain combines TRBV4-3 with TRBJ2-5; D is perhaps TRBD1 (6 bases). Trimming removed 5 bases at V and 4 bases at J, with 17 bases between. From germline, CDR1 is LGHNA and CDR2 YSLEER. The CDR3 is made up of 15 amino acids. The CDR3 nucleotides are TGCGCCAGCAGCAAGACGACAGGTTTCGGAGAGACCCAGTACTTC. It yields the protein CASSKTTGFGETQYF.

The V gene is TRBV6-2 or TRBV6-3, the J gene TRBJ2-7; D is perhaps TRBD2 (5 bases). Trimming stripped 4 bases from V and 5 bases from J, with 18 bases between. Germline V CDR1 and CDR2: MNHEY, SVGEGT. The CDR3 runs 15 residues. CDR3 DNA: TGTGCCAGCAGTTCGCCCGGGGAAGTCATCCACGAGCAGTACTTC. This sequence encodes CASSSPGEVIHEQYF.

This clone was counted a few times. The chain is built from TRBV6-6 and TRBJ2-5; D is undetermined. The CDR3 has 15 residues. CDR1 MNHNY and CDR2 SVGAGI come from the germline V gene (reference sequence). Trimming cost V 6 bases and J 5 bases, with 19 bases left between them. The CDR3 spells CASSPQRPILETQYF. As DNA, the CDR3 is TGTGCCAGCAGCCCCCAACGCCCAATCCTGGAGACCCAGTACTTC.

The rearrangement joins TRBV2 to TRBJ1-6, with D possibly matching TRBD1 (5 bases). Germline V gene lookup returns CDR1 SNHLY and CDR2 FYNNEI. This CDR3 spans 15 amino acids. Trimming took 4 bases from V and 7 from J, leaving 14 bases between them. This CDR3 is CASSAMGRNNSPLHF. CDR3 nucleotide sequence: TGTGCCAGCAGTGCGATGGGACGGAACAATTCACCCCTCCACTTT. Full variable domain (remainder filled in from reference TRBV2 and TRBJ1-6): EPEVTQTPSHQVTQMGQEVILRCVPISNHLYFYWYRQILGQKVEFLVSFYNNEISEKSEIFDDQFSVERPDGSNFTLKIRSTKLEDSAMYFCASSAMGRNNSPLHFGNGTRLTVT.